These 18 T cell receptor beta chains came from one sample sequenced in a study of cytomegalovirus exposure and HLA in healthy donors. A multiplex PCR was run with 60 Vbeta primers and 13 Jbeta primers. Measured with immunoSEQ multiplex PCR; TCRdb has only the in-frame clones, and not every one. This sample has around 100,000 clones, with 73% found just once. Sequenced: PBMCs. Receptor source: a woman aged 30 to 39 in good health and CMV-seronegative.

The rearrangement links TRBV5-4 to TRBJ1-1; tentative D call: TRBD1 (6 bases). The CDR3 runs 16 residues. Germline V lookup: CDR1 SGHNT, CDR2 YYREEE (reference sequence). The V end lost 3 bases, the J end lost 1 base, and 16 bases lay between the germline ends. This chain's CDR3 is CASSWPSGGGNTEAFF. The CDR3, as DNA: TGTGCCAGCAGCTGGCCCTCGGGGGGCGGGAACACTGAAGCTTTCTTT.

The chain links TRBV30 to TRBJ1-5, with D hard to call. V gave up 0 bases and J gave up 7 bases, with 10 bases separating them. Per germline, CDR1 GTSNPN and CDR2 SVGIG (reference sequence). The CDR3 length is 13 residues. The CDR3 DNA follows: TGTGCCTGGAGTGTTGTGAGCGGACAGCCCCAGCATTTT. It codes for CAWSVVSGQPQHF. The variable domain in full, completed from reference TRBV30 and TRBJ1-5, reads SQTIHQWPATLVQPVGSPLSLECTVEGTSNPNLYWYRQAAGRGLQLLFYSVGIGQISSEVPQNLSASRPQDRQFILSSKKLLLSDSGFYLCAWSVVSGQPQHFGDGTRLSIL.

The rearrangement links TRBV28 to TRBJ1-2; a weak D match, TRBD1 (5 bases). The germline V and J ends were trimmed by 6 bases and 3 bases, with 17 bases remaining between them. The CDR3 extends over 15 amino acids. Germline V CDR1 and CDR2: MDHEN, SYDVKM. CDR3 region: CASSPAGPGHYGYTF. The CDR3 DNA reads as TGTGCCAGCAGCCCAGCCGGGCCAGGGCACTATGGCTACACCTTC.

The CDR3 DNA is TGCAGCGTTGATGGAGGTGGAGGGACAGATACGCAGTATTTT. This sequence encodes CSVDGGGGTDTQYF. This chain connects TRBV29-1 to TRBJ2-3, with a possible D match to TRBD2 (6 bases). Germline CDR1 reads SQVTM; CDR2 reads ANQGSEA. The CDR3 consists of 14 residues. V gave up 3 bases and J gave up 3 bases, with 13 bases separating them.

This clone is a singleton in its sample. The chain uses TRBV27 and TRBJ1-2, with 7 bases fitting TRBD1. From germline, CDR1 is MNHEY and CDR2 SMNVEV (reference sequence). The CDR3 is 15 amino acids. Losses at the gene ends were 6 bases for V and 4 bases for J; bases not matched to a gene: 11. CDR3 loop: CASRLTIGTAYGYTF. The CDR3 DNA reads as TGTGCCAGCAGGTTGACCATCGGGACAGCCTATGGCTACACCTTC.

The chain is built from TRBV6-1 and TRBJ1-1; D perhaps matches TRBD1 (5 bases). In germline, CDR1 is MNHNS, CDR2 SASEGT. The CDR3 extends over 16 amino acids. The ends were cut back, 4 bases at V and 0 bases at J, with 15 bases in the middle. Written as DNA, the CDR3 is TGTGCCAGCAGTGGAGGCCCTACAGGACTGAACACTGAAGCTTTCTTT. It yields the protein CASSGGPTGLNTEAFF.

The J gene is TRBJ1-6, the V gene TRBV5-6; the match to TRBD1 covers 9 bases. CDR1 and CDR2 from the germline V gene are SGHDT and YYEEEE. The CDR3 loop spans 18 amino acids. V was clipped by 1 base and J by 6 bases; unmatched bases: 11. CDR3 amino acids: CASSLTSQGAWGNSPLHF. For the CDR3, the DNA is TGTGCCAGCAGCTTGACCTCACAGGGGGCGTGGGGTAATTCACCCCTCCACTTT.

This clone was found a few times. CDR3 DNA sequence: TGTGCCAGCAGCTTAGATCGCGTCCAGGGGAGAGATGGCTACACCTTC. It translates to CASSLDRVQGRDGYTF. The V gene is TRBV7-9, the J gene TRBJ1-2; tentatively, D is TRBD1 (6 bases). V lost 1 base and J 6 bases, leaving 18 bases between the germline ends. The CDR3 has 16 residues. Germline lookup yields CDR1 SEHNR and CDR2 FQNEAQ (reference sequence).

V and J are TRBV4-1 and TRBJ1-2, with 7 positions matching TRBD1. In germline, CDR1 is MGHRA, CDR2 YSYEKL. This CDR3 is 16 amino acids long. With 0 bases clipped from V and 4 bases from J, the junction kept 8 bases outside the gene matches. The CDR3 DNA sequence: TGCGCCAGCAGCCAAGATTGGGCCCAGGGGGGCTATGGCTACACCTTC. Its translation: CASSQDWAQGGYGYTF.

This chain joins TRBV7-6 and TRBJ1-1; 10 nucleotides line up with TRBD1. Germline-derived CDR1 and CDR2 are SGHVS and FNYEAQ. The CDR3 extends over 15 amino acids. With 5 bases clipped from V and 6 bases from J, the junction kept 9 bases outside the gene matches. The CDR3 sequence: CASSQAGQGDAEAFF. CDR3 DNA sequence: TGTGCCAGCAGCCAAGCAGGACAGGGGGACGCTGAAGCTTTCTTT.

The rearrangement joins TRBV6-5 to TRBJ1-6; TRBD1 matches at 7 bases. Per the germline V gene, CDR1 is MNHEY and CDR2 is SVGAGI. V dropped 2 bases and J dropped 10; count of bases not matched to a gene: 5. This CDR3 has 14 amino acids. CDR3 bases: TGTGCCAGCAGTTACGACAGGGTAGGGTCACCCCTCCACTTT. Translated, it gives CASSYDRVGSPLHF.

The rearrangement uses TRBV5-6 and TRBJ1-1, with 8 bases that match TRBD1. CDR1 is SGHDT, CDR2 YYEEEE, per germline. CDR3 size: 14 residues. J lost 6 bases, V lost 0 bases, and 4 bases had no gene match. As DNA, the CDR3 is TGTGCCAGCAGCTTGGAAACGGGACAGGCTGAAGCTTTCTTT. This encodes CASSLETGQAEAFF.

This clone was recorded only once. The V gene is TRBV13, the J gene TRBJ2-3; 7 bases are a match to TRBD2. With V trimmed by 1 base and J by 3 bases, 13 bases remained unmatched. The CDR3 sequence is 18 residues long. Germline V gene lookup returns CDR1 PRHDT and CDR2 FYEKMQ (reference sequence). This CDR3 reads CASSLAPLLREWTDTQYF. CDR3 in DNA: TGTGCCAGCAGCTTAGCCCCGCTGTTGCGGGAGTGGACAGATACGCAGTATTTT.

The V gene is TRBV11-2, the J gene TRBJ1-1; 7 bases match TRBD1. From germline, CDR1 is SGHAT and CDR2 FQNNGV. Trimming cost V 1 base and J 7 bases; bases outside gene matches: 9. The CDR3 sequence is 15 residues long. The CDR3 is CASSLVPRTGDEAFF. The CDR3 DNA is TGTGCCAGCAGCTTAGTCCCCCGGACAGGCGATGAAGCTTTCTTT.

The J gene is TRBJ2-1, the V gene TRBV5-1; 7 bases fit TRBD2. The V gene's germline CDR1 is SGHRS and CDR2 YFSETQ. V shed 2 bases and J 10 bases; nucleotides not matched to a gene: 15. CDR3 length: 16 residues. CDR3 sequence (DNA): TGCGCCAGCAGCTTTCGCCCGGGAGGCCCACGGGTAGAGCAGTTCTTC. This gives the protein CASSFRPGGPRVEQFF.

The chain is built from TRBV4-1 and TRBJ2-5; possible D gene TRBD1, 6 bases. Looked up from germline, CDR1 is MGHRA and CDR2 is YSYEKL. The CDR3 consists of 15 residues. The ends were cut back, 0 bases at V and 2 bases at J, with 10 bases in the middle. CDR3 bases: TGCGCCAGCAGCCAAGATGGCACAGGGCAAGAGACCCAGTACTTC. Protein: CASSQDGTGQETQYF.

J is TRBJ1-2 and V is TRBV19; tentative D call: TRBD1 (5 bases). The CDR3 is made up of 15 amino acids. Trimming took off 3 bases at V and 0 bases at J, with 11 bases between the two ends. Germline assignment: CDR1 LNHDA and CDR2 SQIVND (reference sequence). As DNA, the CDR3 is TGTGCCAGTAGTATCTTGGACACCTCTAACTATGGCTACACCTTC. Amino acid sequence: CASSILDTSNYGYTF.

Note on this clone: A read error may account for a junction end that differs from germline. CDR3 in amino acids: CASNLAGGLDEQYF. The CDR3 DNA is TGTGCCAGCAACTTAGCGGGAGGGCTCGACGAGCAGTACTTC. The V call is TRBV7-9, the J call TRBJ2-7, with TRBD2 matching over 11 bases. There are 14 residues in the CDR3. CDR1 is SEHNR, CDR2 FQNEAQ, per germline (reference sequence).